The sequence of this T cell receptor beta chain was determined in a study of graft-versus-host responses after intestinal transplantation. For the study at large: Multivisceral, liver-intestinal, or isolated intestinal grafts went to recipients. Recipients were all induced with anti-thymocyte globulin, then given tacrolimus and steroids for approximately 3 years.

Some clones are missing from TCRdb's copy, which holds only in-frame ones; the method was immunoSEQ multiplex PCR. The table shows 7,500 to 10,000 clones, with just under 95% occurring only once. Germline CDR1 and CDR2: MNHNS and SASEGT. The V end was cut by 1 base, the J end by 5 bases, with 14 bases between. The length of the CDR3 is 16 residues. The material sequenced was PBMCs, taken 8 days after intestinal transplant. The V gene is TRBV6-1, the J gene TRBJ2-2; D is possibly TRBD2 (6 bases). The receptor was isolated from a human patient who received an intestinal transplant, so some T cells may come from the graft donor. CDR3 bases: TGTGCCAGCAGTGAAGGGTCGGGACGGGGGACCGGGGAGCTGTTTTTT. This gives the protein CASSEGSGRGTGELFF.